These 17 T cell receptor beta chains were all obtained from the same sample, sequenced in a study of cytomegalovirus exposure and HLA in healthy donors (TCRdb year 2017). The library came from the immunoSEQ multiplex PCR assay. A mixture of 60 forward primers for TCR Vbeta segments and 13 reverse primers for TCR Jbeta segments was used in the multiplex PCR. This is the immuneACCESS table as TCRdb keeps it, with only in-frame sequences that have V and J called. A part of the clones is gone; compared with another copy, unresolved V genes explain less than half, and the rest is unexplained. Here the sample has about 150,000 clones; roughly 73% occur a single time. Clones ranked in the top ten supply 1.5% to 2% of the sample. The specimen was PBMCs. Receptors were obtained from a young woman in good health and CMV-seronegative.

The chain joins TRBV7-8 to TRBJ1-5; 10 nucleotides line up with TRBD1. The CDR3 is 15 amino acids. J lost 4 bases, V lost 2 bases, and 2 bases had no gene match. Germline CDR1 is SGHVS and CDR2 is FQNEAQ. The CDR3 nucleotides read TGTGCCAGCAGCTTAAGGGACAGGGGAAATCAGCCCCAGCATTTT. Encoded protein: CASSLRDRGNQPQHF.

This clone appeared a single time. This specimen includes other DNA sequences encoding the same CDR3. The chain uses TRBV10-1 and TRBJ2-7; a possible D gene is TRBD1 (7 bases). The CDR3 is 16 amino acids. Per the germline V gene, CDR1 is WNHNN and CDR2 is SYGVQD (reference sequence). V lost 8 bases, J lost 4 bases, and 24 bases lay in between. CDR3 bases: TGCGCCAGCGGAGGGACTGACGGGGACAGCCTTTACGAGCAGTACGTC. Translation: CASGGTDGDSLYEQYV.

About this clone itself: The junction departs from germline at one end; a sequencing error may be responsible. J is TRBJ1-5 and V is TRBV28; D unclear. Germline V gene sequence: CDR1 MDHEN, CDR2 SYDVKM. The CDR3 sequence is 12 residues long. The CDR3 loop reads CCSRNSNQPQHF. The DNA of the CDR3 is TGCTGCAGCAGGAATAGCAATCAGCCCCAGCATTTT.

The J gene is TRBJ1-3, the V gene TRBV5-4; D may be TRBD1 (6 bases). V was cut by 4 bases and J by 1 base, with 12 bases left in between. CDR3 length: 15 residues. Germline CDR1 is SGHNT and CDR2 is YYREEE (reference sequence). CDR3 loop: CASSPGERSGNTIYF. The CDR3 nucleotides are TGTGCCAGCAGCCCAGGGGAGCGGTCTGGAAACACCATATATTTT.

The chain uses TRBV18 and TRBJ1-3, with 9 nucleotides matching TRBD1. Germline V CDR1 and CDR2: KGHSH, LQKENI. The CDR3 length is 15 residues. With V trimmed by 5 bases and J by 9 bases, 11 bases remained unmatched. CDR3 sequence (DNA): TGTGCCAGCTCAACCCCGGGACAGGGCTTGTTCACCATATATTTT. Translating gives CASSTPGQGLFTIYF.

This chain links TRBV11-2 with TRBJ2-5, with D perhaps TRBD2 (6 bases). The germline gives CDR1 SGHAT, CDR2 FQNNGV. The germline V and J ends were trimmed by 5 bases and 7 bases, with 14 bases remaining between them. The CDR3 has 13 residues. CDR3 bases: TGTGCCAGCAGCCCAATAGCGGCAGGGACCCAGTACTTC. As protein: CASSPIAAGTQYF.

The chain has TRBV15 and TRBJ2-1; TRBD2 matches 7 bases. V shed 0 bases and J 9 bases; nucleotides not matched to a gene: 2. The CDR3 spans 13 residues. Germline V lookup: CDR1 LNHNV, CDR2 YYDKDF (reference sequence). The CDR3 DNA follows: TGTGCCACCAGCAGAGATCCGGGGGGTGAGCAGTTCTTC. Translation gives CATSRDPGGEQFF. The entire variable domain, with the rest obtained from reference TRBV15 and TRBJ2-1, is as follows: DAMVIQNPRYQVTQFGKPVTLSCSQTLNHNVMYWYQQKSSQAPKLLFHYYDKDFNNEADTPDNFQSRRPNTSFCFLDIRSPGLGDTAMYLCATSRDPGGEQFFGPGTRLTVL.

The chain employs TRBV19 and TRBJ2-2; TRBD2 might be the D (6 bases). Germline values: CDR1 LNHDA, CDR2 SQIVND (reference sequence). CDR3 length equals 16 residues. Trimming removed 6 bases at V and 1 base at J, with 15 bases between. Here the CDR3 reads CASRVTGLKNTGELFF. CDR3 sequence (DNA): TGTGCCAGTAGAGTCACGGGACTGAAGAACACCGGGGAGCTGTTTTTT.

J is TRBJ1-5 and V is TRBV5-1; maybe TRBD1 (5 bases). Trimming removed 4 bases from V and 4 bases from J, with 12 bases in between. Germline assignment: CDR1 SGHRS and CDR2 YFSETQ. The CDR3 has 14 amino acids. In nucleotides, the CDR3 is TGCGCCAGCAGCCCCGACAGCGTGAATCAGCCCCAGCATTTT. Translated: CASSPDSVNQPQHF.

The chain employs TRBV6-4 and TRBJ1-1; tentative D call: TRBD1 (5 bases). CDR1 is MRHNA and CDR2 is SNTAGT in the germline V gene. Trimming took off 6 bases at V and 4 bases at J, with 15 bases between the two ends. The CDR3 has 14 amino acids. CDR3 DNA: TGTGCCAGCAGGGCGGGACTGAGACTCACTGAAGCTTTCTTT. Protein sequence: CASRAGLRLTEAFF.

The rearrangement joins TRBV19 to TRBJ1-4; no reliable D call. Trimming removed 6 bases at V and 4 bases at J, with 15 bases between. Germline lookup yields CDR1 LNHDA and CDR2 SQIVND (reference sequence). There are 15 residues in the CDR3. CDR3 in DNA: TGTGCCAGTAGCGACCCTGGGCAGTTTAATGAAAAACTGTTTTTT. Translated: CASSDPGQFNEKLFF.

This chain joins TRBV2 and TRBJ1-2; D might be TRBD1 (5 bases). Germline assignment: CDR1 SNHLY and CDR2 FYNNEI. Trimming shortened V by 11 bases and J by 4 bases, and 17 bases separated the two germline ends. CDR3 length equals 13 residues. The CDR3 reads CAGGREGSYGYTF. For the CDR3, the DNA is TGTGCCGGCGGTCGGGAGGGGAGCTATGGCTACACCTTC.

The V call is TRBV9, the J call TRBJ2-1; 8 bases fit TRBD2. CDR3 size: 13 residues. Germline CDR1 SGDLS, CDR2 YYNGEE. With V trimmed by 5 bases and J by 9 bases, 7 bases remained unmatched. In nucleotides, the CDR3 is TGTGCCAGCAGTGGCCCCGGGGGGGGTGAGCAGTTCTTC. Protein: CASSGPGGGEQFF. The whole variable domain, remainder taken from reference TRBV9 and TRBJ2-1, is DSGVTQTPKHLITATGQRVTLRCSPRSGDLSVYWYQQSLDQGLQFLIQYYNGEERAKGNILERFSAQQFPDLHSELNLSSLELGDSALYFCASSGPGGGEQFFGPGTRLTVL.

This clone was seen a handful of times. This sequence joins TRBV7-8 and TRBJ2-5, with D possibly matching TRBD2 (7 bases). The CDR3 sequence is 14 residues long. V lost 8 bases to trimming and J lost 7 bases, with 20 bases between them. The germline gives CDR1 SGHVS, CDR2 FQNEAQ. The CDR3 here is CASRAGATSWTQYF. For the CDR3, the DNA is TGTGCCAGCCGGGCGGGGGCCACTTCATGGACCCAGTACTTC.

This clone was picked up one time. The genes are TRBV11-3 and TRBJ2-2; TRBD1 matches at 9 bases. This CDR3 contains 13 residues. V lost 10 bases, J lost 4 bases, and 4 bases stayed unmatched. CDR1 SGHNT and CDR2 YENEEA come from the germline V gene. The CDR3: CAIDRGATGELFF. In DNA form, the CDR3 reads TGTGCCATCGACAGGGGGGCCACCGGGGAGCTGTTTTTT.

The chain combines TRBV28 with TRBJ1-6; TRBD1 matches at 7 bases. CDR1 and CDR2 from the germline V gene are MDHEN and SYDVKM. J gave up 3 bases and V 10 bases, and 6 bases lay outside the gene matches. The CDR3 runs to 14 residues. The CDR3 region is CATWGQIYNSPLHF. The CDR3 bases are TGTGCCACCTGGGGACAGATCTATAATTCACCCCTCCACTTT.

J is TRBJ2-1 and V is TRBV6-5; 7 positions agree with TRBD1. CDR1 is MNHEY and CDR2 is SVGAGI in the germline V gene. This CDR3 has 14 residues. The V gene end was trimmed by 2 bases and the J gene end by 6 bases; junction bases not matched to a gene: 4. The DNA of the CDR3 is TGTGCCAGCAGTTACGGGACAGTAAGCAATGAGCAGTTCTTC. Translating gives CASSYGTVSNEQFF.